These T cell receptor beta chains were read from a single sample in a study of blood T cell repertoires in COVID-19. The repertoire was sequenced with immunoSEQ multiplex PCR; TCRdb's copy has only in-frame clones and lacks some. Here the sample spans hundreds of thousands of clones, roughly 90% being singletons. Sequenced input: peripheral blood. All receptors come from a woman aged 45 to 65 who had recovered from COVID-19. Both conserved end residues are part of each CDR3. A D gene is named only where the DNA matches it firmly. Clone size is shown for a subset of rows, as once, few, many or a class of expanded clone.

V: TRBV7-2; J: TRBJ2-5; size: NA; D: TRBD1; length: 15; DNA: TGTGCCAGCTCCTTCACAGGGGGCGCGGGAGAGACCCAGTACTTC; CDR3: CASSFTGGAGETQYF
V: TRBV5-5; J: TRBJ1-2; size: NA; D: NA; length: 15; DNA: TGTGCCAGCAGCTTGGCGGCAGGGGAAAACTATGGCTACACCTTC; CDR3: CASSLAAGENYGYTF
V: TRBV2; J: TRBJ2-2; size: NA; D: NA; length: 14; DNA: TGTGCCAGCAGTGAATATCGGAACACCGGGGAGCTGTTTTTT; CDR3: CASSEYRNTGELFF
V: TRBV2; J: TRBJ1-1; size: NA; D: NA; length: 14; DNA: TGTGCCAGCAGTGTCTCAGGGATCAACACTGAAGCTTTCTTT; CDR3: CASSVSGINTEAFF
V: TRBV5-1; J: TRBJ2-5; size: NA; D: NA; length: 12; DNA: TGCGCCAGCAGCACTAAACAAGAGACCCAGTACTTC; CDR3: CASSTKQETQYF
V: TRBV7-6; J: TRBJ2-7; size: NA; D: NA; length: 17; DNA: TGTGCCAGCAGCCCCTGGCCATTCGGGGAAGATCGGAGCGAGCAGTACTTC; CDR3: CASSPWPFGEDRSEQYF
V: TRBV20-1; J: TRBJ2-5; size: NA; D: TRBD2; length: 17; DNA: TGCAGTGCTAGTTTACTTGGCGGACTAGCGGGACAAGAGACCCAGTACTTC; CDR3: CSASLLGGLAGQETQYF
V: TRBV6-1; J: TRBJ1-1; size: NA; D: NA; length: 14; DNA: TGTGCCAGCAGTGAAAATGCCGGGAACACTGAAGCTTTCTTT; CDR3: CASSENAGNTEAFF
V: TRBV7-3; J: TRBJ2-1; size: NA; D: NA; length: 18; DNA: TGTGCCAGCAGCCCCTACTCAATCTTGGCGGGTTCGGGCAATGAGCAGTTCTTC; CDR3: CASSPYSILAGSGNEQFF
V: TRBV3-1/TRBV3-2; J: TRBJ2-7; size: NA; D: TRBD1; length: 15; DNA: TGTGCCAGCAGCCTCGCGGGACAGGGGGTTGGCGAGCAGTACTTC; CDR3: CASSLAGQGVGEQYF
V: TRBV3-1/TRBV3-2; J: TRBJ1-1; size: NA; D: NA; length: 12; DNA: TGTGCCAGCAGCATAGCAGGGTCTGGAGCTTTCTTT; CDR3: CASSIAGSGAFF
V: TRBV5-6; J: TRBJ2-5; size: NA; D: TRBD1; length: 15; DNA: TGTGCCAGCAGCTTGGGGGGACAGGGAAAAGAGACCCAGTACTTC; CDR3: CASSLGGQGKETQYF
V: TRBV7-2; J: TRBJ2-7; size: NA; D: NA; length: 14; DNA: TGTGCCAGCAGCCCAGGCACAGGCCCCTACGAGCAGTACTTC; CDR3: CASSPGTGPYEQYF
V: TRBV7-8; J: TRBJ2-3; size: NA; D: NA; length: 14; DNA: TGTGCCAGCAGCTTAGCTACCGCACGGGATGCGCAGTATTTT; CDR3: CASSLATARDAQYF
V: TRBV10-3; J: TRBJ1-2; size: NA; D: TRBD1; length: 13; DNA: TGTGCCATCAGGGGACAGGGAAACTCTGGCTACACCTTC; CDR3: CAIRGQGNSGYTF
V: TRBV27; J: TRBJ2-5; size: once; D: NA; length: 13; DNA: TGTGCCAGCAGTTCCAGTAATAGGGGGACCCAGTACTTC; CDR3: CASSSSNRGTQYF